This T cell receptor beta chain was recovered during a study of cytomegalovirus exposure and HLA in healthy donors. The CDR3 length is 15 residues. J gave up 7 bases and V 5 bases, and 6 bases lay outside the gene matches. CDR1 and CDR2 from the germline V gene are SEHNR and FQNEAQ (reference sequence). 13 Jbeta primers and 60 Vbeta primers were used for the PCR. The protocol was immunoSEQ multiplex PCR, while the TCRdb copy is restricted to in-frame clones and leaves out a portion. The table includes tens of thousands of clones, 77% detected once. The TCR sequence derives from a man aged 45-65 years in good health and CMV-seropositive. Sequencing was done on a sample of PBMCs. The V gene is TRBV7-9, the J gene TRBJ2-7, with 15 positions matching TRBD2. The CDR3 coding sequence is TGTGCCAGCAGCAAACCGGGACTAGCGGGAGGAGAGCAGTACTTC. Translation: CASSKPGLAGGEQYF.